The 5 T cell receptor beta chains given below trace back to one sample, sequenced in a study of blood T cell repertoires in COVID-19. Sequencing was performed with immunoSEQ multiplex PCR; in TCRdb, only in-frame clones are kept and a portion is missing. This sample has approximately 200,000 clones, with 86% found just once. Sequenced material: peripheral blood. These receptor sequences come from a woman aged 50 to 60 with acute or convalescent COVID-19.

A few counts support this clone. The V and J genes are TRBV7-8 and TRBJ2-7; D is unclear. The V gene's germline CDR1 is SGHVS and CDR2 FQNEAQ. CDR3 length: 14 residues. V shed 7 bases and J shed 6 bases, with 19 bases lying between them. The CDR3 DNA sequence: TGTGCCAGCACCGAAGTCCCCGGAGAGATCGAGCAGTACTTC. Encoded protein: CASTEVPGEIEQYF.

This clone was detected a few times. This chain links TRBV5-1 with TRBJ2-7, with 8 bases lining up with TRBD1. The CDR3 covers 15 residues. V lost 2 bases and J lost 4; bases outside the gene matches: 8. Germline CDR1 SGHRS, CDR2 YFSETQ. This CDR3 is CASSFSTGAGYEQYF. CDR3 in DNA: TGCGCCAGCAGCTTTTCGACAGGGGCCGGGTACGAGCAGTACTTC.

The gene calls are TRBV5-4 and TRBJ2-1, with 8 positions matching TRBD2. CDR1 is SGHNT and CDR2 is YYREEE in the germline V gene (reference sequence). The CDR3 is 15 residues long. V dropped 0 bases and J dropped 4; count of bases not matched to a gene: 3. The CDR3 region is CASSLEGTSYNEQFF. The CDR3 region has the DNA TGTGCCAGCAGCTTGGAAGGGACTAGTTACAATGAGCAGTTCTTC.

The chain employs TRBV5-1 and TRBJ2-5; 15 bases align to TRBD2. Trimming cost V 4 bases and J 5 bases; bases outside gene matches: 12. There are 18 residues in the CDR3. The germline V gene has CDR1 SGHRS and CDR2 YFSETQ. As DNA, the CDR3 is TGCGCCAGCAGCCCTGGGACTAGCGGGAGGATCGGGGAGGAGACCCAGTACTTC. Translated: CASSPGTSGRIGEETQYF.

The chain has TRBV10-2 and TRBJ2-1, with 10 bases aligning to TRBD2. Germline-derived CDR1 and CDR2 are WSHSY and SAAADI. Unmatched junction bases numbered 3, after V lost 10 bases and J lost 0 bases. The CDR3 spans 14 residues. The CDR3 bases are TGCGCCATCGCTAGCGGGAGCTCCTACAATGAGCAGTTCTTC. It yields the protein CAIASGSSYNEQFF.